Listed here are 5 T cell receptor beta chains from one sample, sequenced in a study of PD-1 blockade in mismatch repair-deficient tumors (TCRdb year 2017). To prepare the library, the immunoSEQ multiplex PCR assay was applied. TCRdb provides this immuneACCESS table in a form limited to in-frame rearrangements. Some clones are lacking; in checked studies, under half of them reflect an unresolved V gene, and why the rest are absent is not known. The sample table records 90,000 to 130,000 clones; roughly 80% of these occur just once. The ten largest clonotypes hold 4.5% to 5.5% of the sample. The sequences come from peripheral blood, collected approximately 60 weeks after starting pembrolizumab. The receptors shown here come from an adult with mismatch repair-deficient cancer.

The chain combines TRBV12-5 with TRBJ2-5; weak D call: TRBD2 (6 bases). The V end was cut by 6 bases, the J end by 4 bases, with 24 bases between. This CDR3 region has 17 residues. Germline CDR1 and CDR2: LGHNT and FRNRAP. The CDR3: CASGRAQGLPEGETQYF. CDR3 bases: TGTGCTAGTGGACGAGCCCAGGGACTCCCGGAGGGAGAGACCCAGTACTTC.

The genes are TRBV27 and TRBJ1-2; the match to TRBD1 covers 8 bases. The CDR3 totals 14 residues. V lost 5 bases and J lost 5; bases outside the gene matches: 7. Germline values: CDR1 MNHEY, CDR2 SMNVEV (reference sequence). The CDR3 DNA sequence: TGTGCCAGCAGTCAGACAGGGGCCTTGTATGGCTACACCTTC. It codes for CASSQTGALYGYTF.

V usage is TRBV7-2 and J usage is TRBJ2-5; D possibly corresponds to TRBD1 (6 bases). Germline V gives CDR1 SGHTA, CDR2 FQGNSA. The CDR3 runs 15 residues. V was shortened by 5 bases and J by 5 bases, with 18 bases between the two germline ends. The CDR3 spells CASSPTTGYGETQYF. CDR3 nucleotide sequence: TGTGCCAGCAGCCCGACGACAGGCTATGGGGAGACCCAGTACTTC.

The chain employs TRBV18 and TRBJ1-5; unclear D gene. The ends were cut back, 3 bases at V and 2 bases at J, with 14 bases in the middle. CDR3 length: 16 residues. The germline V gene has CDR1 KGHSH and CDR2 LQKENI. The CDR3 reads CASSPTEAGGNQPQHF. Written as DNA, the CDR3 is TGTGCCAGCTCACCGACTGAAGCCGGGGGCAATCAGCCCCAGCATTTT.

This sequence joins TRBV11-2 and TRBJ2-1; no clear D gene. V was pared by 1 base and J by 0 bases, with 10 bases between. The CDR3 spans 16 residues. In germline, CDR1 is SGHAT, CDR2 FQNNGV. The CDR3 DNA sequence: TGTGCCAGCAGCTTAGGGCGGCTTAGCTCCTACAATGAGCAGTTCTTC. Residues: CASSLGRLSSYNEQFF.